Given below is one T cell receptor (beta chain) in context. Germline CDR1 reads LNHDA; CDR2 reads SQIVND (reference sequence). The trim removed 5 bases at V and 5 bases at J, leaving 7 bases unmatched. The CDR3 sequence is 15 residues long. Clones were read by immunoSEQ multiplex PCR, and TCRdb kept only the in-frame ones, dropping some. This table has about 140,000 clones, roughly 85% appearing once. This record belongs to a study of blood T cell repertoires in COVID-19. This clonotype originated in a man aged 55 to 70 with acute or convalescent COVID-19. This chain connects TRBV19 to TRBJ2-5; 11 bases are shared with TRBD1. The sample comprised peripheral blood. CDR3 bases: TGTGCCAGTAGTCCCCGGACAGGGGGCTTCGAGACCCAGTACTTC. Translated, it gives CASSPRTGGFETQYF.